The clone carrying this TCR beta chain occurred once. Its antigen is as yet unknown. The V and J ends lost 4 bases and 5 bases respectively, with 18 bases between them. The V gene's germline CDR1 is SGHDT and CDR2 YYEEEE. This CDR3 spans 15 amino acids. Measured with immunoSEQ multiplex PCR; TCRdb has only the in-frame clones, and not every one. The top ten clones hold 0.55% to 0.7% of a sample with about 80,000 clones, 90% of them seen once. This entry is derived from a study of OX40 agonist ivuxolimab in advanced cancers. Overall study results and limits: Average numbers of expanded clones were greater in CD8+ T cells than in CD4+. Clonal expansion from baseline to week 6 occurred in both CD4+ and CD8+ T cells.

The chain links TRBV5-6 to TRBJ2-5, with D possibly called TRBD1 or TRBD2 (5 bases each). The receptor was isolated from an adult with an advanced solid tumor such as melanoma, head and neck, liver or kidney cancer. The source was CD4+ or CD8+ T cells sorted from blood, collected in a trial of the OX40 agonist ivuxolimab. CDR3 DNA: TGTGCCAGCAGCCCAAGGGGACCCCCGGATGAGACCCAGTACTTC. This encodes CASSPRGPPDETQYF.